A single sample is the source of the 18 T cell receptor beta chains below, sequenced in a study of T cells after posttransplantation cyclophosphamide. Cyclophosphamide on days +3 and +4 followed busulfan-fludarabine conditioning and a marrow graft. Clones were sequenced by immunoSEQ multiplex PCR, and TCRdb holds only the in-frame ones, with some missing. The repertoire consists of thousands of clones, none detected only once. The material was PBMCs, obtained 32 days after allogeneic stem cell transplant with posttransplant cyclophosphamide. The source is a female patient in her forties or fifties who received an allogeneic stem cell transplant from a related donor, was CMV-positive, and had no GVHD. Part of the T cell pool may stem from the graft donor.

This clone has at least ten counts. This chain joins TRBV11-3 and TRBJ2-2; 8 nucleotides agree with TRBD2. V lost 0 bases to trimming and J lost 5 bases; unmatched junction nucleotides: 14. CDR1 and CDR2 from the germline V gene are SGHNT and YENEEA. CDR3 length: 19 amino acids. The CDR3 DNA follows: TGTGCCAGCAGCTTAGATCGAGGGGAGAGCGGGAGTTGGACCGGGGAGCTGTTTTTT. The encoded protein is CASSLDRGESGSWTGELFF.

This clone is medium-sized (0.01 to 0.1%) by share. The chain combines TRBV18 with TRBJ2-5, with D perhaps TRBD1 (6 bases). With 6 bases removed from V and 5 bases from J, the gap between germline ends came to 10 bases. This CDR3 is 12 amino acids long. Looked up from germline, CDR1 is KGHSH and CDR2 is LQKENI. CDR3 protein: CASSDSAETQYF. The CDR3 DNA reads as TGTGCCAGCTCGGACAGTGCGGAGACCCAGTACTTC.

This clone was seen at least ten times. Compared with germline, one end of the junction differs, possibly owing to a read error. J is TRBJ2-2 and V is TRBV4-1; maybe TRBD1 (5 bases). The CDR3 is 17 amino acids. CDR1 and CDR2 from the germline V gene are MGHRA and YSYEKL. The chain's CDR3 is CTSSQFLRVRNTGELFF. DNA for the CDR3: TGCACCAGCAGCCAATTTCTCAGGGTGAGAAACACCGGGGAGCTGTTTTTT.

At least ten counts were recorded for this clone. The chain recombines TRBV29-1 with TRBJ1-5, with a tentative D call TRBD1 (5 bases). CDR1 SQVTM and CDR2 ANQGSEA come from the germline V gene. The V end was cut by 4 bases, the J end by 6 bases, with 13 bases between. This CDR3 is built from 13 residues. The CDR3 DNA is TGCAGCGTTGGGGGGGGGTACGGTCAGCCCCAGCATTTT. Protein sequence: CSVGGGYGQPQHF.

Ten or more counts support this clone. The chain carries TRBV2 and TRBJ1-5; 10 bases match TRBD1. The CDR3 is made up of 14 amino acids. The germline gives CDR1 SNHLY, CDR2 FYNNEI. V was clipped by 4 bases and J by 4 bases; unmatched bases: 1. CDR3 coding DNA: TGTGCCAGCAGTGGGACAGGGGGGAATCAGCCCCAGCATTTT. It translates to CASSGTGGNQPQHF.

This clone was counted at least ten times. This chain joins TRBV28 and TRBJ1-5; TRBD1 matches 7 bases. This CDR3 comprises 15 residues. CDR1 is MDHEN, CDR2 SYDVKM, per germline. The V and J ends lost 4 bases and 3 bases, in that order; junction bases with no gene match: 6. CDR3 sequence reads: CASSSGQPYNQPQHF. The CDR3 nucleotides are TGTGCCAGCAGTTCGGGACAGCCCTACAATCAGCCCCAGCATTTT.

This clone was counted many times. The chain uses TRBV28 and TRBJ2-7; 8 nucleotides align to TRBD2. The junction had 2 bases not matched to a gene; V was cut back by 6 bases and J by 1 base. CDR3 length: 13 residues. Germline loops: CDR1 MDHEN, CDR2 SYDVKM. For the CDR3, the DNA is TGTGCCAGCAGCCGGGGGGGATCCTACGAGCAGTACTTC. Its protein is CASSRGGSYEQYF.

This clone is labeled medium-sized. This chain uses TRBV5-1 with TRBJ2-6; D gene uncertain. CDR1 and CDR2 from the germline V gene are SGHRS and YFSETQ. V was trimmed by 0 bases and J by 0 bases, leaving 4 bases between them. This CDR3 contains 15 residues. CDR3 amino acids: CASSLAGSGANVLTF. The CDR3 nucleotides read TGCGCCAGCAGCTTGGCAGGCTCTGGGGCCAACGTCCTGACTTTC.

The table lists this clone with a few counts. This chain joins TRBV11-3 and TRBJ2-5; D is ambiguous. The CDR3 sequence is 13 residues long. The germline CDR1 and CDR2 sequences are SGHNT and YENEEA. Trimming took off 8 bases at V and 11 bases at J, with 21 bases between the two ends. The CDR3 region is CASGRKDSYQQYF. Here the CDR3 DNA reads TGTGCCAGCGGTCGGAAAGACTCCTACCAGCAGTACTTC. Drawing the rest from reference TRBV11-3 and TRBJ2-5, the complete variable domain is EAGVVQSPRYKIIEKKQPVAFWCNPISGHNTLYWYLQNLGQGPELLIRYENEEAVDDSQLPKDRFSAERLKGVDSTLKIQPAELGDSAVYLCASGRKDSYQQYFGPGTRLLVL.

This clone was recorded many times. This chain joins TRBV5-4 and TRBJ2-5; 12 bases fit TRBD2. Trimming cost V 4 bases and J 4 bases; bases outside gene matches: 2. Germline values: CDR1 SGHNT, CDR2 YYREEE (reference sequence). The CDR3 has 14 amino acids. CDR3 in DNA: TGTGCCAGCAGCCAGGGACTAGCGGGAGAGACCCAGTACTTC. Its translation: CASSQGLAGETQYF.

This clone is categorized as medium-sized. The gene calls are TRBV7-2 and TRBJ2-7; D is unresolved. Trimming left V 5 bases short and J 6 bases short, with 20 bases between. Looked up from germline, CDR1 is SGHTA and CDR2 is FQGNSA. The CDR3 extends over 15 amino acids. The CDR3 coding sequence is TGTGCCAGCAGCCAACTGCGCACTTTTGGTGTCGAGCAGTACTTC. Its protein product is CASSQLRTFGVEQYF.

This clone is large within its sample. This sequence joins TRBV7-9 and TRBJ1-1; TRBD1 is a possible D gene (5 bases). Trimming took off 4 bases at V and 1 base at J, with 10 bases between the two ends. Looked up from germline, CDR1 is SEHNR and CDR2 is FQNEAQ (reference sequence). The CDR3 consists of 14 residues. The CDR3 is CASSSMGGNTEAFF. Written as DNA, the CDR3 is TGTGCCAGCAGCTCAATGGGGGGGAACACTGAAGCTTTCTTT.

By its share, this clone is medium-sized. This chain joins TRBV5-1 and TRBJ1-1, with D possibly being TRBD1 (5 bases). Germline CDR1 SGHRS, CDR2 YFSETQ. This CDR3 contains 15 residues. V lost 0 bases to trimming and J lost 4 bases, with 13 bases between them. Here the CDR3 reads CASSLAEGGVTEAFF. Here the CDR3 DNA reads TGCGCCAGCAGCTTGGCCGAGGGAGGGGTCACTGAAGCTTTCTTT.

This clone is medium-sized. The chain links TRBV2 to TRBJ1-5; D might be TRBD1 (6 bases). CDR1 is SNHLY and CDR2 is FYNNEI in the germline V gene. The CDR3 runs to 14 residues. V gave up 3 bases and J gave up 5 bases, with 11 bases separating them. The CDR3 DNA reads TGTGCCAGCAGTGAGTGGGCAGGGGATCAGCCCCAGCATTTT. This encodes CASSEWAGDQPQHF.

This clone was recorded many times. J is TRBJ1-2 and V is TRBV18; D might be TRBD1 (5 bases). Trimming took off 3 bases at V and 2 bases at J, with 13 bases between the two ends. Germline V lookup: CDR1 KGHSH, CDR2 LQKENI. The CDR3 totals 15 residues. The DNA for the CDR3 is TGTGCCAGCTCACCGCCAGGGAGTCCCAACTATGGCTACACCTTC. Protein product: CASSPPGSPNYGYTF.

This clone was picked up many times. The chain carries TRBV19 and TRBJ2-2; D possibly corresponds to TRBD2 (6 bases). Between the trimmed V and J ends, which lost 6 bases and 4 bases, there was a span of 15 bases. CDR1 and CDR2 (germline): LNHDA, SQIVND (reference sequence). This CDR3 spans 15 amino acids. CDR3 region: CASRLIMGLTGELFF. The CDR3 DNA follows: TGTGCCAGTAGGCTAATAATGGGACTCACCGGGGAGCTGTTTTTT.

This clone ranks as medium-sized. This chain links TRBV10-2 with TRBJ2-3; 11 positions agree with TRBD2. Trimming took 5 bases from V and 4 from J; bases not matched to a gene: 5. The germline gives CDR1 WSHSY, CDR2 SAAADI. CDR3 length: 15 residues. CDR3 sequence: CASSLTSGKSDTQYF. As DNA, the CDR3 is TGCGCCAGCAGTCTGACTAGCGGGAAGTCAGATACGCAGTATTTT.

This clone occurred many times. This chain uses TRBV9 with TRBJ2-6; TRBD1 matches 7 bases. With V trimmed by 0 bases and J by 2 bases, 2 bases remained unmatched. CDR1 and CDR2 (germline): SGDLS, YYNGEE. This CDR3 has 16 residues. The CDR3 loop reads CASSVVGGAGANVLTF. DNA for the CDR3: TGTGCCAGCAGCGTAGTAGGGGGCGCTGGGGCCAACGTCCTGACTTTC. Full variable domain (outside the CDR3, taken from reference TRBV9 and TRBJ2-6): DSGVTQTPKHLITATGQRVTLRCSPRSGDLSVYWYQQSLDQGLQFLIQYYNGEERAKGNILERFSAQQFPDLHSELNLSSLELGDSALYFCASSVVGGAGANVLTFGAGSRLTVL.